These T cell receptor beta chains were read from a single sample in a study of spatial heterogeneity in lung cancer. In TCRdb, the 5' RACE reads were re-called with MiXCR into one record per CDR3 protein. This sample carries 25,000 to 30,000 distinct CDR3 sequences, approximately 5.5% of them seen once, and the ten largest clones take more than 20%. Sequences were derived from PBMCs, sampled at follow-up. The receptors originated from a male donor with early-stage non-small cell lung cancer. Each CDR3 is given with its conserved first and last residue. Fields, in order: CDR3 length, J gene, D gene, clone size, V gene, CDR3 DNA, CDR3 protein. A D gene is named only where the DNA matches it firmly. Some rows have no size entry. The others give once, few or many, or a class for an expanded clone.

len: 13
j_gene: TRBJ2-5
d_gene: TRBD1
abundance: many
v_gene: TRBV5-1
CDR3nt: TGCGCCAGCAGCAATGACAGGGGGGAGACCCAGTACTTC
CDR3aa: CASSNDRGETQYF

len: 13
j_gene: TRBJ2-5
d_gene: -
abundance: many
v_gene: TRBV7-3
CDR3nt: TGTGCCAGCAGCTCTCCTGACCGGGAGACCCAGTACTTC
CDR3aa: CASSSPDRETQYF

len: 16
j_gene: TRBJ2-5
d_gene: TRBD2
abundance: -
v_gene: TRBV6-6
CDR3nt: TGTGCCAGCAGCCCCCCGGCGGGGGGGCCGGGAGAGACCCAGTACTTC
CDR3aa: CASSPPAGGPGETQYF

len: 17
j_gene: TRBJ2-1
d_gene: TRBD2
abundance: many
v_gene: TRBV11-2
CDR3nt: TGTGCCAGCAGCTTCGACCGAGGAACTAGCGTTCCCAATGAGCAGTTCTTC
CDR3aa: CASSFDRGTSVPNEQFF

len: 17
j_gene: TRBJ1-1
d_gene: -
abundance: many
v_gene: TRBV4-2
CDR3nt: TGTGCCAGCAGCCAAGAGGTCGGCAGGGATGGGAACACTGAAGCTTTCTTT
CDR3aa: CASSQEVGRDGNTEAFF

len: 15
j_gene: TRBJ1-1
d_gene: -
abundance: -
v_gene: TRBV12-3/TRBV12-4
CDR3nt: TGTGCCAGCAGTTTTGGTTGGGGGTCCAACACTGAAGCTTTCTTT
CDR3aa: CASSFGWGSNTEAFF

len: 14
j_gene: TRBJ1-1
d_gene: TRBD1
abundance: many
v_gene: TRBV29-1
CDR3nt: TGCAGCGTTGAAGATCGCAGGGGGCTGGGTGAAGCTTTCTTT
CDR3aa: CSVEDRRGLGEAFF

len: 12
j_gene: TRBJ1-2
d_gene: -
abundance: -
v_gene: TRBV27
CDR3nt: TGTGCCAGCAGCCGACCAGGGAATGGCTACACCTTC
CDR3aa: CASSRPGNGYTF

len: 12
j_gene: TRBJ1-1
d_gene: TRBD1
abundance: few
v_gene: TRBV7-9
CDR3nt: TGTGCCAGCAGCCCTTGGGACAGTGAAGCTTTCTTT
CDR3aa: CASSPWDSEAFF

len: 12
j_gene: TRBJ2-7
d_gene: -
abundance: many
v_gene: TRBV7-2
CDR3nt: TGTGCCAGCAGCCCGGGACCGAGTGAGCAGTACTTC
CDR3aa: CASSPGPSEQYF

len: 12
j_gene: TRBJ2-7
d_gene: -
abundance: few
v_gene: TRBV27
CDR3nt: TGTGCCAGCAGTTCTACGGGGAGGGAGCAGTACTTC
CDR3aa: CASSSTGREQYF

len: 15
j_gene: TRBJ2-7
d_gene: TRBD1
abundance: few
v_gene: TRBV20-1
CDR3nt: TGCAGTGCTAGAGATGGGGACAGGGCCACCTACGAGCAGTACTTC
CDR3aa: CSARDGDRATYEQYF

len: 17
j_gene: TRBJ2-3
d_gene: TRBD2
abundance: many
v_gene: TRBV29-1
CDR3nt: TGCAGCGTGATTAGCGGGGGGATGGCCTCTAGCACAGATACGCAGTATTTT
CDR3aa: CSVISGGMASSTDTQYF

len: 14
j_gene: TRBJ2-5
d_gene: TRBD2
abundance: -
v_gene: TRBV27
CDR3nt: TGTGCCAGCAGTTGGCGGGAGGGAGGAGAGACCCAGTACTTC
CDR3aa: CASSWREGGETQYF

len: 16
j_gene: TRBJ2-1
d_gene: -
abundance: -
v_gene: TRBV3-1
CDR3nt: TGTGCCAGCAGCCAAGAATCGGGGGTATCCTACAATGAGCAGTTCTTC
CDR3aa: CASSQESGVSYNEQFF

len: 14
j_gene: TRBJ2-1
d_gene: -
abundance: many
v_gene: TRBV5-1
CDR3nt: TGCGCCAGCGGCCTTGAAGCGGCCTACAATGAGCAGTTCTTC
CDR3aa: CASGLEAAYNEQFF

len: 15
j_gene: TRBJ2-2
d_gene: TRBD2
abundance: few
v_gene: TRBV6-6
CDR3nt: TGTGCCAGCAGACCAAGCGGGAGAAACACCGGGGAGCTGTTTTTT
CDR3aa: CASRPSGRNTGELFF

len: 17
j_gene: TRBJ2-1
d_gene: -
abundance: many
v_gene: TRBV25-1
CDR3nt: TGTGCCAGCAGTGAGGAGGCAGGGTGGCTAGCCTACAATGAGCAGTTCTTC
CDR3aa: CASSEEAGWLAYNEQFF

len: 12
j_gene: TRBJ2-3
d_gene: -
abundance: -
v_gene: TRBV20-1
CDR3nt: TGCAGTGCTAGAGGCAGGCAAGATACGCAGTATTTT
CDR3aa: CSARGRQDTQYF

len: 14
j_gene: TRBJ1-2
d_gene: TRBD1
abundance: many
v_gene: TRBV27
CDR3nt: TGTGCCAGCAGTTTAGGATACAGGGGCGGTGGCTACACCTTC
CDR3aa: CASSLGYRGGGYTF

len: 16
j_gene: TRBJ2-1
d_gene: -
abundance: many
v_gene: TRBV7-2
CDR3nt: TGTGCCAGCAGCTTAGTTCCAACGGGGGGCCACAATGAGCAGTTCTTC
CDR3aa: CASSLVPTGGHNEQFF

len: 15
j_gene: TRBJ2-2
d_gene: -
abundance: -
v_gene: TRBV27
CDR3nt: TGTGCCAGCAGTTTATGGGGCAGGAACACCGGGGAGCTGTTTTTT
CDR3aa: CASSLWGRNTGELFF

len: 14
j_gene: TRBJ1-4
d_gene: TRBD1
abundance: many
v_gene: TRBV30
CDR3nt: TGTGCCTGGGGTACAGGGACAGGATTAGAAAAACTGTTTTTT
CDR3aa: CAWGTGTGLEKLFF

len: 15
j_gene: TRBJ2-1
d_gene: -
abundance: many
v_gene: TRBV27
CDR3nt: TGTGCCAGCAGTTTACTATTTGGGACACACAATGAGCAGTTCTTC
CDR3aa: CASSLLFGTHNEQFF

len: 16
j_gene: TRBJ2-1
d_gene: TRBD1
abundance: many
v_gene: TRBV20-1
CDR3nt: TGCAGTGCTAGAGGACAGGGAAGTCTCTCCTACAATGAGCAGTTCTTC
CDR3aa: CSARGQGSLSYNEQFF

len: 16
j_gene: TRBJ2-3
d_gene: -
abundance: many
v_gene: TRBV12-3/TRBV12-4
CDR3nt: TGTGCCAGCAATTTAGGCCCGGTGGGAGTAGGGGATACGCAGTATTTT
CDR3aa: CASNLGPVGVGDTQYF

len: 15
j_gene: TRBJ2-1
d_gene: TRBD2
abundance: few
v_gene: TRBV20-1
CDR3nt: TGCAGTGCCCAGAGGGCTAGCGGGCGAATCGGGGAGCAGTTCTTC
CDR3aa: CSAQRASGRIGEQFF

len: 15
j_gene: TRBJ2-5
d_gene: -
abundance: many
v_gene: TRBV9
CDR3nt: TGTGCCAGCAGCGTAATGGGAAATCCCCAAGAGACCCAGTACTTC
CDR3aa: CASSVMGNPQETQYF

len: 15
j_gene: TRBJ1-5
d_gene: TRBD1
abundance: many
v_gene: TRBV18
CDR3nt: TGTGCCAGCTCACCACACCAGGGGGTCGATCAGCCCCAGCATTTT
CDR3aa: CASSPHQGVDQPQHF

len: 17
j_gene: TRBJ2-5
d_gene: TRBD2
abundance: many
v_gene: TRBV7-9
CDR3nt: TGTGCCAGCAGCCCTGGGACTAGCGGGAGGATCAGAGAGACCCAGTACTTC
CDR3aa: CASSPGTSGRIRETQYF

len: 14
j_gene: TRBJ2-4
d_gene: TRBD1
abundance: many
v_gene: TRBV19
CDR3nt: TGTGCCAGTAGTGGGGGACAGGGGAGTTACATTCAGTACTTC
CDR3aa: CASSGGQGSYIQYF

len: 12
j_gene: TRBJ1-2
d_gene: TRBD1
abundance: few
v_gene: TRBV29-1
CDR3nt: TGCAGCGGTGGACAGGGTCCCTATGGCTACACCTTC
CDR3aa: CSGGQGPYGYTF

len: 15
j_gene: TRBJ2-2
d_gene: -
abundance: many
v_gene: TRBV20-1
CDR3nt: TGCAGTGCTAGATCACTGACAGGATACACCGGGGAGCTGTTTTTT
CDR3aa: CSARSLTGYTGELFF

len: 11
j_gene: TRBJ2-1
d_gene: -
abundance: few
v_gene: TRBV20-1
CDR3nt: TGCAGTGCTAGAGTGCGGAATGAGCAGTTCTTC
CDR3aa: CSARVRNEQFF

len: 12
j_gene: TRBJ2-3
d_gene: -
abundance: many
v_gene: TRBV28
CDR3nt: TGTGCCAGCAGTTTAGCCCCAGATACGCAGTATTTT
CDR3aa: CASSLAPDTQYF